This T cell receptor beta chain was observed in a study of CD8+ T cells in alopecia areata. Study summary: Tofacitinib administration to treated patients was oral, at 5 to 10 mg twice daily. Findings and caveats of the study: Researchers reported that TCR sharing among patients proved less clear than in mice, possibly HLA-linked.

Extracted RNA was reverse transcribed, and the resulting cDNA served as sequencing template. The repertoire was sequenced with immunoSEQ multiplex PCR; TCRdb's copy has only in-frame clones and lacks some. This repertoire shows 140,000 to 150,000 clones, roughly three fifths found once; its top ten account for nearly 6.5%. Researchers took lesional scalp punch biopsies and peripheral blood from people who were alopecia areata patients. This clone showed up just once. Its cognate antigen is unknown. CDR3 length: 12 amino acids. From germline, CDR1 is SGHTA and CDR2 FQGNSA. With 5 bases removed from V and 2 bases from J, the gap between germline ends came to 6 bases.

The sequence came from a human donor with alopecia areata. The chain has TRBV7-2 and TRBJ2-5, with D possibly being TRBD2 (6 bases). Sequenced here: CD4+ T cells sorted from blood, sampled at week 0. CDR3 DNA: TGTGCCAGCAGCCGGGGGCAAGAGACCCAGTACTTC. Its translation: CASSRGQETQYF. Complete variable domain (other parts from reference TRBV7-2 and TRBJ2-5): GAGVSQSPSNKVTEKGKDVELRCDPISGHTALYWYRQSLGQGLEFLIYFQGNSAPDKSGLPSDRFSAERTGGSVSTLTIQRTQQEDSAVYLCASSRGQETQYFGPGTRLLVL.